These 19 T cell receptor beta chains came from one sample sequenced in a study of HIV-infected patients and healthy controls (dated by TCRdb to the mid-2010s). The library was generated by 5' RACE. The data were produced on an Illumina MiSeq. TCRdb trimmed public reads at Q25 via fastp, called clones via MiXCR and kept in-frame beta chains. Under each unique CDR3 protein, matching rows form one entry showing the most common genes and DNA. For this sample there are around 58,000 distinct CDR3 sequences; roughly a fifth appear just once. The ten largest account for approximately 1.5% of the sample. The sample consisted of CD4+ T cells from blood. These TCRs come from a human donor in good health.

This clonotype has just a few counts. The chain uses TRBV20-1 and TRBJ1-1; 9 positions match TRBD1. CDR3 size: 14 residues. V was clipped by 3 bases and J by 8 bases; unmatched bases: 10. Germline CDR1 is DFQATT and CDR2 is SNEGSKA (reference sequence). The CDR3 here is CSARRGQGLVEAFF. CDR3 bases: TGCAGTGCTAGGAGGGGACAGGGTTTGGTAGAAGCTTTCTTT.

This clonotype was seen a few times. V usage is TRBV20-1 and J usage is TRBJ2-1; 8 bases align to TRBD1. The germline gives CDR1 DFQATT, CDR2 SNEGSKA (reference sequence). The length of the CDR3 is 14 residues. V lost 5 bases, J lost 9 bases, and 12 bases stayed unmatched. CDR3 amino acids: CSAPWVDGTGEQFF. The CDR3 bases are TGCAGTGCTCCCTGGGTTGATGGGACAGGTGAGCAGTTCTTC.

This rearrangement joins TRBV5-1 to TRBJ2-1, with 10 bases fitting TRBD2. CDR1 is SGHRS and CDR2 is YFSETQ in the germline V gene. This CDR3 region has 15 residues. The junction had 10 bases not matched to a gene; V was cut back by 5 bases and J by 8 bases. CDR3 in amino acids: CASRYASGGADEQFF. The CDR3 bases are TGCGCCAGCAGATATGCGAGCGGGGGGGCCGATGAGCAGTTCTTC.

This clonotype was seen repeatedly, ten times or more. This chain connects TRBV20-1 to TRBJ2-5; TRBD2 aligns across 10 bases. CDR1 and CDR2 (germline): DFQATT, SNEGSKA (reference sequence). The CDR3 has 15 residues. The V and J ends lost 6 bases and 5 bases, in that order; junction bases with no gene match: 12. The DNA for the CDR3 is TGCAGTGCCAGCCGGATAGCGGGAGGTCACGAGACCCAGTACTTC. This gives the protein CSASRIAGGHETQYF.

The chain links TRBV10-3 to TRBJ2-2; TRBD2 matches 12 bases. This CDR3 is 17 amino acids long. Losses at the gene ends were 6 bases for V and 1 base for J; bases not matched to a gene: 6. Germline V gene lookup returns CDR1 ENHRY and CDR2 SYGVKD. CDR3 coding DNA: TGTGCCATCAGAACCGGGACTAGCGGGTGGAACACCGGGGAGCTGTTTTTT. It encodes CAIRTGTSGWNTGELFF.

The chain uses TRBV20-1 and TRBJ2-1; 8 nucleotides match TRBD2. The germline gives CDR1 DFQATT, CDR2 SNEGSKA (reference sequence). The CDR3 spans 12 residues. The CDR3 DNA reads TGCAGAGCGGGAGTTGGTAACAATGAGCAGTTCTTC. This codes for CRAGVGNNEQFF.

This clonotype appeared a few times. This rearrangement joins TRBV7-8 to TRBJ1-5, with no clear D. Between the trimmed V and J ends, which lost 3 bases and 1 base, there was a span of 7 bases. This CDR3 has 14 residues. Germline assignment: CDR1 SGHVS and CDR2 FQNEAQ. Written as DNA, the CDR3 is TGTGCCAGCAGCTTTTTACAGAGCAATCAGCCCCAGCATTTT. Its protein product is CASSFLQSNQPQHF.

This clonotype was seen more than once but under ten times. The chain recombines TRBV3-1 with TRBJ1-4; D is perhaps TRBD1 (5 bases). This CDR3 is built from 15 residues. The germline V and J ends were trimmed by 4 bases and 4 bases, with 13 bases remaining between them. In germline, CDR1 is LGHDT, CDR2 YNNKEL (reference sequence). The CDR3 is CASSRFRDGNEKLFF. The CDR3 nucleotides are TGTGCCAGCAGCCGGTTCCGGGACGGTAATGAAAAACTGTTTTTT. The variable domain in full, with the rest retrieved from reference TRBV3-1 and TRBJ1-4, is DTAVSQTPKYLVTQMGNDKSIKCEQNLGHDTMYWYKQDSKKFLKIMFSYNNKELIINETVPNRFSPKSPDKAHLNLHINSLELGDSAVYFCASSRFRDGNEKLFFGSGTQLSVL.

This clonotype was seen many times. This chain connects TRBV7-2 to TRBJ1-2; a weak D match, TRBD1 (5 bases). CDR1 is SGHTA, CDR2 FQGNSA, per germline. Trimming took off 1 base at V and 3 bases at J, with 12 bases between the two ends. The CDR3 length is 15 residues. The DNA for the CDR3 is TGTGCCAGCAGCTTAGTGGCAGGGCGGGACTATGGCTACACCTTC. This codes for CASSLVAGRDYGYTF.

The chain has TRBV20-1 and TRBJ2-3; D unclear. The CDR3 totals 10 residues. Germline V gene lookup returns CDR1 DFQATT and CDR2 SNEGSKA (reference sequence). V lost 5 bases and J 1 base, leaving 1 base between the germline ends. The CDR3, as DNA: TGCAGTGCTGGCACAGATACGCAGTATTTT. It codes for CSAGTDTQYF.

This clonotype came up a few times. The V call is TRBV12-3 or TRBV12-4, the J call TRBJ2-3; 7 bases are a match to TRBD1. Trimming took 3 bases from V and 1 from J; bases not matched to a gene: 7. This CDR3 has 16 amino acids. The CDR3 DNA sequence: TGTGCCAGCAGTTTTTCCCCAGGGGGAGGCACAGATACGCAGTATTTT. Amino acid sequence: CASSFSPGGGTDTQYF.

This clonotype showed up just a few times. Here the CDR3 reads CASSLMGGSEETQYF. CDR3 coding DNA: TGTGCCAGCAGCTTAATGGGGGGATCTGAAGAGACCCAGTACTTC. The chain links TRBV7-3 to TRBJ2-5; the D gene is possibly TRBD2 (6 bases). This CDR3 is built from 15 residues. Germline V gives CDR1 SGHTA, CDR2 FQGTGA. V was clipped by 1 base and J by 3 bases, with 12 bases between them.

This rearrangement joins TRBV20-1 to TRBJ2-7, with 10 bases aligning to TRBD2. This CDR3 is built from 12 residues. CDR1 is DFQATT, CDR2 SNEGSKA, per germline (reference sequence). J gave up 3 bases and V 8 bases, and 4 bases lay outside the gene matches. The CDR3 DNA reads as TGCAGTAGCGGGACTAGCGACTACGAGCAGTACTTC. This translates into CSSGTSDYEQYF.

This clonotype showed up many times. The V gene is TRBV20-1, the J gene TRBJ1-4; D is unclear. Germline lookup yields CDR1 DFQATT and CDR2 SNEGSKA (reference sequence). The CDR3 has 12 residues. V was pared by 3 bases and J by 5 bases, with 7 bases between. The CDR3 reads CSASRKNEKLFF. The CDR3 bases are TGCAGTGCTAGCAGAAAGAATGAAAAACTGTTTTTT.

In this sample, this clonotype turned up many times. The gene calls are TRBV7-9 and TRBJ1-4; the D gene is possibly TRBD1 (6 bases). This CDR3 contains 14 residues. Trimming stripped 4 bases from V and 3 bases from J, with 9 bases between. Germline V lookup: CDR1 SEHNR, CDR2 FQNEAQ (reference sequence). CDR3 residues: CASSSGASNEKLFF. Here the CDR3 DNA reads TGTGCCAGCAGCTCGGGGGCCTCTAATGAAAAACTGTTTTTT. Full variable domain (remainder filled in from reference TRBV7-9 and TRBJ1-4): DTGVSQNPRHKITKRGQNVTFRCDPISEHNRLYWYRQTLGQGPEFLTYFQNEAQLEKSRLLSDRFSAERPKGSFSTLEIQRTEQGDSAMYLCASSSGASNEKLFFGSGTQLSVL.

CDR3: CASSSYAGVTYEQYF. In DNA, the CDR3 is TGCGCCAGCAGCTCTTACGCAGGGGTCACCTACGAGCAGTACTTC. V and J are TRBV5-1 and TRBJ2-7; D possibly corresponds to TRBD1 (6 bases). The V end lost 3 bases, the J end lost 2 bases, and 15 bases lay between the germline ends. Germline CDR1 is SGHRS and CDR2 is YFSETQ. The CDR3 is 15 amino acids. Looking up the rest from reference TRBV5-1 and TRBJ2-7 gives the full variable domain: KAGVTQTPRYLIKTRGQQVTLSCSPISGHRSVSWYQQTPGQGLQFLFEYFSETQRNKGNFPGRFSGRQFSNSRSEMNVSTLELGDSALYLCASSSYAGVTYEQYFGPGTRLTVT.

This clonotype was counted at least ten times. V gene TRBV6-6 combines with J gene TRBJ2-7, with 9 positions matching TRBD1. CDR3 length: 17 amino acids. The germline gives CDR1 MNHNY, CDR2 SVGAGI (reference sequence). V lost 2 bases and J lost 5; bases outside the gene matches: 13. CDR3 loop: CASSYGAQTGGGHEQYF. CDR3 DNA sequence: TGTGCCAGCAGTTACGGGGCACAGACAGGGGGAGGCCACGAGCAGTACTTC.

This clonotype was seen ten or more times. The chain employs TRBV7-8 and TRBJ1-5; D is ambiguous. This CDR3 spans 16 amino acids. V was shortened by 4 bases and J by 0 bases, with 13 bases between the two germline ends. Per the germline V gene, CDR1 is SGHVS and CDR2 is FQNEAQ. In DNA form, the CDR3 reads TGTGCCAGCAGCTCAAATCCGGGGAATAGCAATCAGCCCCAGCATTTT. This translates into CASSSNPGNSNQPQHF. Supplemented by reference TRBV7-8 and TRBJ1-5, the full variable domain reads GAGVSQSPRYKVAKRGQDVALRCDPISGHVSLFWYQQALGQGPEFLTYFQNEAQLDKSGLPSDRFFAERPEGSVSTLKIQRTQQEDSAVYLCASSSNPGNSNQPQHFGDGTRLSIL.

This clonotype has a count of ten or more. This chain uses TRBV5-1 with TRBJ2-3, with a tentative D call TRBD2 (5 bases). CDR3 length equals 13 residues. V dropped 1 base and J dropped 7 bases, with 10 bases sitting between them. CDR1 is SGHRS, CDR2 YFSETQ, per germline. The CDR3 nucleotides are TGCGCCAGCAGCTTGAACGGGGAATATACGCAGTATTTT. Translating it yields CASSLNGEYTQYF.